These T cell receptor beta chains were read from a single sample in a study of human T cells and chemical hapten exposure. TCRdb re-called the RACE reads with MiXCR, one entry per CDR3 protein. This table holds about 82,000 distinct CDR3 sequences, around 13% found once. Here the sequenced sample was whole blood, taken in connection with sensitization to the hapten diphenylcyclopropenone (DPC). Receptors were obtained from a woman in her fifties or sixties with alopecia areata. Some clones in this sample may be carry-over from other donors' samples. CDR3s include the opening cysteine and the closing phenylalanine or tryptophan. The D gene is left open where the match is weak. Only part of the rows carry a size: once, few, many, or a class if the clone is expanded.

d_call j_call clone_size v_call cdr3_aa cdr3_nt
- TRBJ1-5 - TRBV6-1 CASSERWAGTRRPQHF TGTGCCAGCAGTGAACGGTGGGCGGGCACTCGGCGGCCCCAGCATTTT
- TRBJ1-1 - TRBV2 CASTGHLNTEAFF TGTGCCAGCACGGGACATTTGAACACTGAAGCTTTCTTT
TRBD2 TRBJ2-3 few TRBV4-2 CASSGTSFTDTQYF TGTGCCAGCAGTGGGACTAGCTTCACAGATACGCAGTATTTT
TRBD2 TRBJ2-7 - TRBV20-1 CSARPGLADYEQYF TGCAGTGCTAGACCGGGACTAGCGGACTACGAGCAGTACTTC
- TRBJ2-1 - TRBV20-1 CSARDWKRDNNEQFF TGCAGTGCTAGAGATTGGAAGCGGGACAACAATGAGCAGTTCTTC
- TRBJ2-5 - TRBV7-9 CASSGREETQYF TGTGCCAGCAGCGGACGGGAAGAGACCCAGTACTTC
TRBD1 TRBJ1-6 - TRBV19 CASGPGQGGSPLHF TGTGCCAGTGGCCCGGGACAGGGTGGATCACCCCTCCACTTT
- TRBJ1-3 many TRBV20-1 CSAKTGSGNTIYF TGCAGTGCTAAAACGGGCTCTGGAAACACCATATATTTT
TRBD1 TRBJ2-5 - TRBV29-1 CSAGQGQGETQYF TGCAGCGCCGGACAGGGTCAGGGAGAGACCCAGTACTTC
- TRBJ2-1 few TRBV5-1 CASSPRGGGYNEQFF TGCGCCAGCAGCCCAAGGGGAGGCGGATACAATGAGCAGTTCTTC
TRBD2 TRBJ2-1 many TRBV7-6 CASSLVALAGDNEQFF TGTGCCAGCAGCTTAGTTGCTCTAGCGGGAGACAATGAGCAGTTCTTC
TRBD1 TRBJ1-4 - TRBV3-1 CASSQGRDREGKFF TGTGCCAGCAGCCAAGGCCGGGACAGGGAGGGTAAATTTTTT
TRBD2 TRBJ2-1 - TRBV4-1 CASSQVGLAGSNEQFF TGCGCCAGCAGCCAAGTCGGACTAGCGGGGTCCAATGAGCAGTTCTTC
- TRBJ1-1 many TRBV6-5 CASRPNSNTEAFF TGTGCCAGCAGACCGAATTCGAACACTGAAGCTTTCTTT
TRBD1 TRBJ2-3 many TRBV6-5 CASSSGTGSFADTQYF TGTGCCAGCAGTTCCGGGACAGGGAGTTTTGCAGATACGCAGTATTTT
- TRBJ1-4 - TRBV7-9 CASSLPARGEKLFF TGTGCCAGCAGCTTACCGGCCCGAGGCGAAAAACTGTTTTTT
- TRBJ1-5 many TRBV20-1 CSASAGSNQPQHF TGCAGTGCATCAGCGGGGAGCAATCAGCCCCAGCATTTT
- TRBJ2-3 - TRBV11-2 CASSLWQDTQYF TGTGCCAGCAGCTTATGGCAAGATACGCAGTATTTT
TRBD1 TRBJ2-7 many TRBV6-1 CASIWDRGRNEQYF TGTGCCAGCATTTGGGACAGGGGGCGGAACGAGCAGTACTTC
- TRBJ2-1 many TRBV18 CASSQSKSLHEQFF TGTGCCAGCTCACAGTCCAAAAGCCTCCATGAGCAGTTCTTC
- TRBJ2-7 many TRBV29-1 CSVVLDVRQYF TGCAGCGTCGTACTGGATGTAAGGCAGTACTTC
- TRBJ2-6 many TRBV20-1 CSARDPRTGANVLTF TGCAGTGCTAGAGATCCCCGAACTGGGGCCAACGTCCTGACTTTC
- TRBJ1-1 few TRBV29-1 CSVSIDSRGAEAFF TGCAGCGTTTCAATTGACAGCCGGGGCGCTGAAGCTTTCTTT
- TRBJ2-3 many TRBV14 CASSPWTTTLRHTQYF TGTGCCAGCAGCCCCTGGACTACCACTTTGAGACATACGCAGTATTTT
TRBD1 TRBJ1-2 few TRBV27 CASSLWTGYGYTF TGTGCCAGCAGTTTATGGACAGGCTATGGCTACACCTTC
- TRBJ1-2 - TRBV3-1 CASSQDNRDYGYTF TGTGCCAGCAGCCAAGATAACAGGGACTATGGCTACACCTTC
TRBD1 TRBJ1-3 - TRBV9 CASSGTGFSGNTIYF TGTGCCAGCAGCGGGACAGGCTTCTCTGGAAACACCATATATTTT
- TRBJ2-4 many TRBV12-3/TRBV12-4 CASSFNNRIGFQYF TGTGCCAGCAGTTTTAATAACAGAATTGGGTTTCAGTACTTC
- TRBJ2-7 many TRBV7-2 CASSPLRSYEQYF TGTGCCAGCAGCCCTCTGAGGTCCTACGAGCAGTACTTC
TRBD1 TRBJ2-1 - TRBV6-2/TRBV6-3 CASRPTGHRQFNEQFF TGTGCCAGCAGACCGACAGGGCATAGGCAATTCAATGAGCAGTTCTTC
- TRBJ1-1 - TRBV11-2 CASSLGVYGEAFF TGTGCCAGCAGCTTAGGGGTGTATGGTGAAGCTTTCTTT
- TRBJ1-4 - TRBV29-1 CSVESPGAEKLFF TGCAGCGTTGAAAGCCCTGGAGCTGAAAAACTGTTTTTT
- TRBJ2-1 few TRBV7-7 CASSLRLNNEQFF TGTGCCAGCAGCCTTCGCCTCAACAATGAGCAGTTCTTC
TRBD2 TRBJ2-5 - TRBV12-3/TRBV12-4 CASRGGLAGETQYF TGTGCCAGCAGGGGGGGACTAGCGGGAGAGACCCAGTACTTC
TRBD1 TRBJ1-4 - TRBV7-8 CASSPRTGGGKLLFF TGTGCCAGCAGCCCGAGGACAGGGGGTGGGAAGCTACTGTTTTTT
- TRBJ1-1 few TRBV11-2 CASRSPTMNTEAFF TGTGCCAGCAGGTCGCCGACCATGAACACTGAAGCTTTCTTT
- TRBJ2-1 - TRBV29-1 CSGGGTGISYNEQFF TGCAGCGGGGGGGGCACAGGAATCTCCTACAATGAGCAGTTCTTC
- TRBJ1-2 many TRBV20-1 CSARDPRGYYGYTF TGCAGTGCTAGAGACCCCAGGGGCTACTATGGCTACACCTTC
TRBD2 TRBJ2-3 - TRBV7-2 CASSSSGSPTQYF TGTGCCAGCAGCTCTAGCGGGAGCCCTACGCAGTATTTT
TRBD1 TRBJ1-1 many TRBV5-4 CAGHPLQGLNTEAFF TGTGCCGGCCATCCTTTACAGGGGTTGAACACTGAAGCTTTCTTT
- TRBJ1-5 - TRBV10-1 CASSSGMNKPASNQPQHF TGCGCCAGCTCCTCCGGGATGAATAAACCGGCGTCTAATCAGCCCCAGCATTTT
- TRBJ1-1 few TRBV3-1 CASSQGQRTEAFF TGTGCCAGCAGCCAAGGACAGAGAACTGAAGCTTTCTTT
- TRBJ2-1 many TRBV10-1 CASSESGGIFSADNEQFF TGCGCCAGCAGTGAGAGTGGGGGGATCTTCTCCGCGGACAATGAGCAGTTCTTC